This T cell receptor beta chain was sequenced in a study of shared clonotypes between healthy human individuals. Notes on this clone: Other DNA variants within this sample encode the same CDR3.

V dropped 6 bases and J dropped 1; count of bases not matched to a gene: 1. The germline CDR1 and CDR2 sequences are MNHEY and SVGAGI. The CDR3 sequence is 13 residues long. Profiling relied on immunoSEQ multiplex PCR, and the TCRdb table lists in-frame clones only, not all of them. The sample holds approximately 2.4 million clones; around 95% are singletons and the top ten take roughly 0.13%. The sample comprised naive CD4+ T cells sorted from blood. Subset in this sample: CD45RA+ positively selected. This sequence was found in a man younger than 35 in good health. The rearrangement uses TRBV6-5 and TRBJ2-5; 8 positions agree with TRBD1. The CDR3 reads CASRGTGQETQYF. In nucleotides, the CDR3 is TGTGCCAGCAGGGGGACAGGCCAAGAGACCCAGTACTTC.